The 6 T cell receptor beta chains reported below all come from one sample, sequenced in a study of blood T cell repertoires in COVID-19. Repertoires were generated with immunoSEQ multiplex PCR, while TCRdb's copy carries only in-frame clones and drops some. The sample records around 42,000 clones, 85% to 90% being singletons. Sequenced input: peripheral blood. These receptors all come from a man aged 25 to 40 with active or convalescent COVID-19.

The V call is TRBV7-2, the J call TRBJ2-1; no firm D call. The germline V and J ends were trimmed by 1 base and 6 bases, with 4 bases remaining between them. Germline V CDR1 and CDR2: SGHTA, FQGNSA. This CDR3 contains 12 residues. This CDR3 reads CASSLVRNEQFF. CDR3 nucleotide sequence: TGTGCCAGCAGCTTAGTTCGCAATGAGCAGTTCTTC.

The rearrangement uses TRBV12-5 and TRBJ1-5, with a possible D match to TRBD1 (6 bases). The germline V gene has CDR1 LGHNT and CDR2 FRNRAP. CDR3 length: 16 amino acids. V lost 1 base and J 0 bases, leaving 10 bases between the germline ends. CDR3 sequence (DNA): TGTGCTAGTGGTTTGGGGACAGCTTATAGCAATCAGCCCCAGCATTTT. Translated: CASGLGTAYSNQPQHF.

Only a few counts were recorded for this clone. The rearrangement uses TRBV27 and TRBJ1-4; TRBD1 might be the D (6 bases). The V end was cut by 2 bases, the J end by 8 bases, with 15 bases between. Germline assignment: CDR1 MNHEY and CDR2 SMNVEV (reference sequence). This CDR3 comprises 15 residues. CDR3 region: CASSLEGGVGEKLFF. In nucleotides, the CDR3 is TGTGCCAGCAGTTTAGAGGGGGGGGTGGGCGAAAAACTGTTTTTT.

This chain connects TRBV3-1 (or the pseudogene TRBV3-2) to TRBJ2-5; D not resolved. CDR3 length: 15 amino acids. From germline, CDR1 is LGHDT and CDR2 YNNKEL (reference sequence). V dropped 0 bases and J dropped 0 bases, with 8 bases sitting between them. The CDR3 coding sequence is TGTGCCAGCAGCCAAGATTGGCAGTACCAAGAGACCCAGTACTTC. Translated: CASSQDWQYQETQYF.

The chain combines TRBV6-5 with TRBJ2-1; 7 bases are a match to TRBD2. The CDR3 contains 16 residues. Germline V gives CDR1 MNHEY, CDR2 SVGAGI. Losses at the gene ends were 2 bases for V and 5 bases for J; bases not matched to a gene: 9. Here the CDR3 reads CASSYLGLAENNEQFF. The DNA for the CDR3 is TGTGCCAGCAGTTACCTGGGGCTAGCGGAAAACAATGAGCAGTTCTTC.

V gene TRBV18 combines with J gene TRBJ2-1; TRBD1 aligns across 9 bases. The V gene end was trimmed by 3 bases and the J gene end by 6 bases; junction bases not matched to a gene: 3. CDR3 length equals 14 residues. Germline CDR1 is KGHSH and CDR2 is LQKENI. The CDR3 bases are TGTGCCAGCTCACCGGGACAGGGTTTCAATGAGCAGTTCTTC. This encodes CASSPGQGFNEQFF.